This record covers a single T cell receptor beta chain. Since the CDR3 does not end with the conserved phenylalanine or tryptophan, this likely comes from a read error. Every TCR beta cDNA library bore unique molecular identifiers. Out of roughly 1 to 10 million T cells, about 500,000 cDNA molecules were generated. TCRdb independently ran MiXCR on the PCR reads; one entry per CDR3 protein. There are roughly 600,000 distinct CDR3 sequences in the sample; roughly two fifths occur only once, and under 2% lies in the top ten. The sample comes from a study of post-analysis software for immune sequencing data. This sequence originates from a girl aged 10 to 17 with multiple sclerosis. The sequencing sample was made of blood.

The CDR3 DNA reads TGTGCCAGCAAGTTGGGGACAGGGCATCAGCCCCAGCATTGT. It translates to CASKLGTGHQPQHC. V usage is TRBV12-3 or TRBV12-4 and J usage is TRBJ1-5; TRBD1 agrees at 9 bases. The V gene end was trimmed by 7 bases and the J gene end by 5 bases; junction bases not matched to a gene: 6. This CDR3 has 14 residues.